This passage covers 3 T cell receptor beta chains from one sample sequenced in a study of blood T cell repertoires in COVID-19. Libraries were prepared by immunoSEQ multiplex PCR; TCRdb keeps only in-frame clonotypes and omits some of them. The sample shows 250,000 or so clones, 65% to 85% of them seen only once. Sequenced sample: peripheral blood. All receptors derive from a woman aged 40 to 55 who had recovered from COVID-19.

The genes are TRBV7-3 and TRBJ2-1, with a possible D match to TRBD1 (6 bases). CDR3 size: 13 residues. Trimming took 3 bases from V and 4 from J, leaving 7 bases between them. Germline V lookup: CDR1 SGHTA, CDR2 FQGTGA. This chain's CDR3 is CASSLDSYNEQFF. The CDR3 nucleotides are TGTGCCAGCAGCTTGGACAGTTACAATGAGCAGTTCTTC. Together with reference TRBV7-3 and TRBJ2-1, the CDR3 gives the full variable domain: GAGVSQTPSNKVTEKGKYVELRCDPISGHTALYWYRQSLGQGPEFLIYFQGTGAADDSGLPNDRFFAVRPEGSVSTLKIQRTERGDSAVYLCASSLDSYNEQFFGPGTRLTVL.

V gene TRBV6-5 combines with J gene TRBJ2-1, with D maybe TRBD2 (7 bases). The germline V gene encodes CDR1 MNHEY and CDR2 SVGAGI. The CDR3 extends over 14 amino acids. Trimming removed 7 bases at V and 4 bases at J, with 14 bases between. This CDR3 is CASNPGGQYNEQFF. The CDR3 bases are TGTGCCAGCAACCCGGGGGGCCAGTACAATGAGCAGTTCTTC.

This clone was seen just once. V and J are TRBV5-1 and TRBJ2-3; 11 nucleotides align to TRBD2. Germline values: CDR1 SGHRS, CDR2 YFSETQ. The CDR3 runs to 16 residues. The junction had 7 bases not matched to a gene; V was cut back by 2 bases and J by 5 bases. Here the CDR3 DNA reads TGCGCCAGCAGCTTTAGCGGGGGGGCCCTCAGAGATACGCAGTATTTT. It specifies CASSFSGGALRDTQYF.